This section outlines one T cell receptor beta chain sequence together with its context. Its antigen is not known. The entry originates in a study of T cell responses to AZD1222 COVID-19 vaccine. Method: immunoSEQ multiplex PCR; TCRdb's copy keeps in-frame clones and lacks some. The data show about 120,000 clones, roughly 89% seen once. General observations from the study: Repertoires were obtained solely post-peak T cell response. CD4 TCRs associated with vaccination spanned spike, dominating at 160-218 and 743-854.

Trimming removed 10 bases at V and 5 bases at J, with 14 bases between. Germline V gene data show CDR1 as LNHDA and CDR2 as SQIVND (reference sequence). The CDR3 is 12 residues long. J is TRBJ1-2 and V is TRBV19; no reliable D call. This receptor was obtained from an adult in good health. The sample consisted of peripheral blood, taken on day 0 of MenACWY control vaccination. CDR3 DNA sequence: TGTGCCACAACAATGGGATCTTATGGCTACACCTTC. Protein sequence: CATTMGSYGYTF.